What follows are 7 T cell receptor beta chains derived from one specimen sequenced in a study of blood T cell repertoires in COVID-19. This table comes from immunoSEQ multiplex PCR, and its TCRdb copy is limited to in-frame clones, with some not included. The sample records 200,000 to 250,000 clones, approximately 80% being singletons. The specimen was peripheral blood. The receptors here all came from a man aged 25-45 years with active or convalescent COVID-19.

V gene TRBV4-2 combines with J gene TRBJ2-7; 9 bases map to TRBD2. The CDR3 totals 15 residues. CDR1 and CDR2 (germline): LGHNA, YNFKEQ. V was clipped by 1 base and J by 2 bases; unmatched bases: 3. CDR3 sequence reads: CASSQGLAGTYEQYF. The CDR3 nucleotides read TGTGCCAGCAGCCAAGGGCTAGCGGGAACCTACGAGCAGTACTTC.

This chain connects TRBV9 to TRBJ2-5, with 10 bases that match TRBD2. The CDR3 runs to 15 residues. Germline-derived CDR1 and CDR2 are SGDLS and YYNGEE. V lost 0 bases, J lost 5 bases, and 4 bases stayed unmatched. The CDR3 region is CASSVDSGGMETQYF. DNA of the CDR3: TGTGCCAGCAGCGTAGATAGCGGGGGGATGGAGACCCAGTACTTC. The full variable domain, in which reference TRBV9 and TRBJ2-5 provide the parts outside the CDR3, is DSGVTQTPKHLITATGQRVTLRCSPRSGDLSVYWYQQSLDQGLQFLIQYYNGEERAKGNILERFSAQQFPDLHSELNLSSLELGDSALYFCASSVDSGGMETQYFGPGTRLLVL.

This clone was seen once. The chain combines TRBV28 with TRBJ2-1, with 10 bases lining up with TRBD2. The CDR3 loop spans 14 amino acids. J gave up 4 bases and V 6 bases, and 3 bases lay outside the gene matches. Germline CDR1 and CDR2: MDHEN and SYDVKM. The CDR3 DNA sequence: TGTGCCAGCAGCGGGACTAGCGTTTACAATGAGCAGTTCTTC. It encodes CASSGTSVYNEQFF. The entire variable domain, with the rest obtained from reference TRBV28 and TRBJ2-1, is as follows: DVKVTQSSRYLVKRTGEKVFLECVQDMDHENMFWYRQDPGLGLRLIYFSYDVKMKEKGDIPEGYSVSREKKERFSLILESASTNQTSMYLCASSGTSVYNEQFFGPGTRLTVL.

About this clone itself: No conserved phenylalanine or tryptophan is present at the end of the CDR3, so a read error is the likely explanation. The limits of the CDR3 on the DNA are not certain, so only TCRdb's listed CDR3 is given. This rearrangement joins TRBV20-1 to TRBJ1-2; the DNA was not used to check the table's D call, TRBD1. Germline V CDR1 and CDR2: DFQATT, SNEGSKA (reference sequence). The CDR3 contains 10 residues when both ends are counted. The CDR3 here is CSATQGSPSY.

This clone was observed a handful of times. This chain uses TRBV19 with TRBJ2-1; D unresolved. The length of the CDR3 is 15 residues. Germline V gene sequence: CDR1 LNHDA, CDR2 SQIVND (reference sequence). V lost 3 bases and J lost 3, with 12 bases in between. The CDR3 DNA follows: TGTGCCAGTAGTATCGGGTCACCCAACTACAATGAGCAGTTCTTC. This gives the protein CASSIGSPNYNEQFF.

The J gene is TRBJ1-2, the V gene TRBV5-1, with D maybe TRBD1 (5 bases). CDR1 and CDR2 (germline): SGHRS, YFSETQ. V lost 4 bases, J lost 4 bases, and 11 bases lay in between. The CDR3 spans 13 residues. The CDR3 DNA follows: TGCGCCAGCAGCACCACAGGTTTCTATGGCTACACCTTC. This codes for CASSTTGFYGYTF. Full variable domain (missing parts from reference TRBV5-1 and TRBJ1-2): KAGVTQTPRYLIKTRGQQVTLSCSPISGHRSVSWYQQTPGQGLQFLFEYFSETQRNKGNFPGRFSGRQFSNSRSEMNVSTLELGDSALYLCASSTTGFYGYTFGSGTRLTVV.

V gene TRBV6-5 combines with J gene TRBJ2-7, with D perhaps matching TRBD1 (5 bases). Trimming removed 5 bases at V and 2 bases at J, with 16 bases between. Germline-derived CDR1 and CDR2 are MNHEY and SVGAGI. There are 15 residues in the CDR3. CDR3 nucleotides: TGTGCCAGCAGTCGGACAAGACTCACCACCTACGAGCAGTACTTC. It encodes CASSRTRLTTYEQYF.